Shown below are 24 T cell receptor gamma chains from a single sample sequenced in a study of intestinal T cells in coeliac disease. The TRG library came from about 200 ng of biopsy DNA amplified with LymphoTrack primers. TCRdb re-called the multiplex PCR reads with CATT. The table has about 540 gamma-chain clones, 50% to 65% seen once. For each case, the template was genomic DNA from ten approximately 5-µm formalin-fixed paraffin-embedded scrolls. Source material: a duodenal biopsy. The receptors were sampled from a human donor with celiac disease.

The rearrangement joins TRGV10 to TRGJ1 or TRGJ2. TRGV10 is noted as an ORF with a role that remains uncertain. Losses at the gene ends were 8 bases for V and 10 bases for J; bases not matched to a gene: 12. The CDR3 contains 12 residues. CDR3 nucleotide sequence: TGTGCTGCGTGGGGATTCTGGACCAAGAAACTCTTT. The encoded protein is CAAWGFWTKKLF.

Notes on this clone: This could be a read error, since a much larger clone is one nucleotide away. Other nucleotide sequences from this sample produce the same CDR3. V usage is TRGV3 and J usage is TRGJP2. This CDR3 is built from 15 residues. Per germline, CDR1 VTNTFY and CDR2 YDVSTARD (reference sequence). The junction had 20 bases not matched to a gene; V was cut back by 6 bases and J by 13 bases. The CDR3 is CATWPTDKLRLIKTF. In DNA, the CDR3 is TGTGCCACCTGGCCGACCGATAAGTTAAGGCTGATCAAGACGTTT.

The CDR3 sequence: CATWDGDGRKLF. As DNA, the CDR3 is TGTGCCACCTGGGACGGGGACGGGAGGAAACTCTTT. The chain recombines TRGV2 with TRGJ1 or TRGJ2. Germline CDR1 reads EGSNGY; CDR2 reads YDSYNSKV. The CDR3 runs to 12 residues. V was clipped by 0 bases and J by 12 bases; unmatched bases: 8.

Details on this clone: An end of the junction does not agree with germline; a read error may underlie this. This chain joins TRGV10 and TRGJP1. TRGV10 carries the ORF label, with uncertain function. There are 9 residues in the CDR3. CDR3 DNA: TGTGCCCCCGGTTCGTTCAAGATATTT. Its protein product is CAPGSFKIF.

The rearrangement uses TRGV10 and TRGJ1 or TRGJ2. TRGV10 has ORF status, its function being uncertain. The CDR3 runs 12 residues. Unmatched junction bases numbered 5, after V lost 8 bases and J lost 3 bases. CDR3 amino acids: CAAWGRYYKKLF. DNA of the CDR3: TGTGCTGCGTGGGGCCGTTATTATAAGAAACTCTTT.

This clone is judged large. V usage is TRGV4 and J usage is TRGJ1 or TRGJ2. CDR1 and CDR2 from the germline V gene are EGSTGY and YDSYTSSV. This CDR3 is 12 amino acids long. The J segment lost 2 bases and the V segment lost 6 bases, leaving 4 bases of the junction unmatched. CDR3: CATWKYYYKKLF. The DNA of the CDR3 is TGTGCCACCTGGAAATATTATTATAAGAAACTCTTT.

This rearrangement joins TRGV10 to TRGJ1 or TRGJ2. TRGV10 is classed as an ORF, of uncertain function. V trimming: 8 bases; J trimming: 16 bases; junction bases outside the gene matches: 9. This CDR3 is 9 amino acids long. The CDR3 DNA reads as TGTGCTGCGTGGGACTACCCCCTCTTT. This translates into CAAWDYPLF.

This chain uses TRGV10 with TRGJ1 or TRGJ2. TRGV10 is known as an ORF, though its function is uncertain. The CDR3 has 10 residues. The CDR3 sequence: CACVGSRKLF. The DNA of the CDR3 is TGTGCCTGCGTGGGATCGAGGAAACTCTTT.

The chain is built from TRGV4 and TRGJP1. Germline V gene sequence: CDR1 EGSTGY, CDR2 YDSYTSSV. This CDR3 is built from 18 residues. The junction had 16 bases not matched to a gene; V was cut back by 6 bases and J by 0 bases. In DNA form, the CDR3 reads TGTGCCACCTGGATGGGCCGTGGGGCCTATACCACTGGTTGGTTCAAGATATTT. Translated: CATWMGRGAYTTGWFKIF.

This clone was detected only a few times. V usage is TRGV3 and J usage is TRGJ1 or TRGJ2. The CDR3 runs 12 residues. Trimming removed 8 bases from V and 6 bases from J; junction bases left unmatched: 10. In germline, CDR1 is VTNTFY, CDR2 YDVSTARD (reference sequence). CDR3 coding DNA: TGTGCCACCTCAAGGGAGGGTTATAAGAAACTCTTT. Encoded protein: CATSREGYKKLF.

This clone was observed once. The chain links TRGV4 to TRGJ1 or TRGJ2. This CDR3 is built from 11 residues. The germline CDR1 and CDR2 sequences are EGSTGY and YDSYTSSV. J gave up 10 bases and V 5 bases, and 8 bases lay outside the gene matches. CDR3 residues: CATWGIIKKLF. The CDR3 DNA reads TGTGCCACCTGGGGGATTATAAAGAAACTCTTT.

DNA for the CDR3: TGTGCCTGCTGGATTAGGCCACGCCGCGGACCTGGTTGGTTCAAGATATTT. This gives the protein CACWIRPRRGPGWFKIF. J is TRGJP1 and V is TRGV11. TRGV11 is an ORF for which the function is uncertain. The CDR3 runs to 17 residues. The junction had 12 bases not matched to a gene; V was cut back by 2 bases and J by 6 bases.

CDR3 protein: CATWDASVLYKKLF. DNA of the CDR3: TGTGCCACCTGGGACGCTTCCGTATTATATAAGAAACTCTTT. The genes are TRGV2 and TRGJ1 or TRGJ2. With 2 bases clipped from V and 7 bases from J, the junction kept 11 bases outside the gene matches. The germline V gene encodes CDR1 EGSNGY and CDR2 YDSYNSKV. This CDR3 has 14 amino acids.

This clone was seen just once. The chain employs TRGV10 and TRGJP1. TRGV10 is an open reading frame, and its role is uncertain. V lost 11 bases and J lost 7; bases outside the gene matches: 5. CDR3 size: 11 residues. The CDR3 loop is CAAEFGWFKIF. The CDR3 DNA is TGTGCTGCGGAGTTTGGTTGGTTCAAGATATTT.

The V and J genes are TRGV3 and TRGJ1 or TRGJ2. Germline V gene data show CDR1 as VTNTFY and CDR2 as YDVSTARD (reference sequence). This CDR3 has 13 residues. The V and J ends lost 0 bases and 10 bases, in that order; junction bases with no gene match: 9. The CDR3 DNA sequence: TGTGCCACCTGGGACAGGCGGACTATAAAGAAACTCTTT. It translates to CATWDRRTIKKLF.

In its sample, this clone ranks as large. This sequence joins TRGV2 and TRGJ1 or TRGJ2. Germline V CDR1 and CDR2: EGSNGY, YDSYNSKV. The CDR3 length is 13 residues. V was clipped by 2 bases and J by 2 bases; unmatched bases: 3. This CDR3 is CATWDDDYYKKLF. CDR3 in DNA: TGTGCCACCTGGGACGACGATTATTATAAGAAACTCTTT.

This chain connects TRGV10 to TRGJ1 or TRGJ2. TRGV10 carries the ORF label, with uncertain function. The CDR3 is 15 amino acids. J gave up 0 bases and V 8 bases, and 11 bases lay outside the gene matches. CDR3: CAAWDYPPNYYKKLF. CDR3 coding DNA: TGTGCTGCGTGGGATTATCCCCCGAATTATTATAAGAAACTCTTT.

This clone is termed hyperexpanded. V usage is TRGV2 and J usage is TRGJP2. Trimming took 2 bases from V and 10 from J; bases not matched to a gene: 13. Germline V gene sequence: CDR1 EGSNGY, CDR2 YDSYNSKV. The CDR3 is 15 amino acids. As DNA, the CDR3 is TGTGCCACCTGGGACGCATCGGGTTTTAGTTGGATCAAGACGTTT. Amino acids: CATWDASGFSWIKTF.

Points on this clone: A much larger clone is a single base away; this may be a read error. J is TRGJ1 or TRGJ2 and V is TRGV10. TRGV10 is labeled an ORF, and its function is uncertain. The CDR3 runs to 11 residues. CDR3 bases: TGTGCTGCGTGGGACGTCCGAAAGAAGCTCTTT. As protein: CAAWDVRKKLF.

V gene TRGV11 was called; the J gene was not. TRGV11 counts as an open reading frame of uncertain function. This CDR3 is 9 amino acids long. CDR3: CACWKNYTF. CDR3 sequence (DNA): TGTGCCTGCTGGAAGAACTACACGTTT.

The chain couples TRGV8 to TRGJP1. The V gene end was trimmed by 3 bases and the J gene end by 3 bases; junction bases not matched to a gene: 13. The length of the CDR3 is 17 residues. The V gene's germline CDR1 is VENAVY and CDR2 YDSYNSRV. CDR3 nucleotide sequence: TGTGCCACCTGGGATGAGGGCATGAAGGCCACTGGTTGGTTCAAGATATTT. This gives the protein CATWDEGMKATGWFKIF.

The CDR3, as DNA: TGTGCTGCGTGGGATATTGGATACCGTACTGGTTGGTTCAAGATATTT. Translating gives CAAWDIGYRTGWFKIF. The rearrangement uses TRGV10 and TRGJP1. TRGV10 is annotated as an ORF whose role is uncertain. The CDR3 runs to 16 residues. Unmatched junction bases numbered 15, after V lost 8 bases and J lost 5 bases.

A note on this clone: Given a much more abundant clone one base away, this may be a read error. J is TRGJ1 or TRGJ2 and V is TRGV10. TRGV10 is treated as an ORF (open reading frame) with a function not yet certain. The CDR3 contains 9 residues. The CDR3 region is CAAWPKELF. The DNA of the CDR3 is TGTGCTGCGTGGCCTAAGGAACTCTTT.

This clone was counted once. The genes are TRGV10 and TRGJP1. TRGV10 is treated as an ORF (open reading frame) with a function not yet certain. There are 11 residues in the CDR3. CDR3 in DNA: TGTGCCCCCAGCACTGGTTGGTTCAAGATATTT. This gives the protein CAPSTGWFKIF.